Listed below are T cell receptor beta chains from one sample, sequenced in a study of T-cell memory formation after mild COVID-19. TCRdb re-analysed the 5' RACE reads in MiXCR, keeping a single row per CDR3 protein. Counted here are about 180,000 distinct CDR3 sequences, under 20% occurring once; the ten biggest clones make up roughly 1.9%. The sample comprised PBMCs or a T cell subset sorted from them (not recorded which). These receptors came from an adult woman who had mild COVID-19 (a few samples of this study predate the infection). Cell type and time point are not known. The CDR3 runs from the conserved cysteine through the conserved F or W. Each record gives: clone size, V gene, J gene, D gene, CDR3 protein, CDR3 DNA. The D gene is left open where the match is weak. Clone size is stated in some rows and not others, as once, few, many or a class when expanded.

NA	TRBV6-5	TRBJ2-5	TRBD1	CASSPGGTGGETQYF	TGTGCCAGCAGTCCAGGGGGTACAGGAGGAGAGACCCAGTACTTC
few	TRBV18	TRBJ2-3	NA	CASSPGPLATQYF	TGTGCCAGCTCACCGGGACCCCTTGCGACGCAGTATTTT
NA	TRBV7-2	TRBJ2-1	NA	CASSLGISDEQFF	TGTGCCAGCAGCTTAGGGATTTCGGATGAGCAGTTCTTC
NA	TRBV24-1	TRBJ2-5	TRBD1	CATSVTGGETQYF	TGTGCCACCAGTGTCACAGGGGGGGAGACCCAGTACTTC
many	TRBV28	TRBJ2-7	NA	CASSHTYEQYF	TGTGCCAGCAGCCACACCTACGAGCAGTACTTC
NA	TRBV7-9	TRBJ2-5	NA	CASSAPTDAIGAQYF	TGTGCCAGCAGCGCACCGACGGACGCCATAGGGGCCCAGTACTTC
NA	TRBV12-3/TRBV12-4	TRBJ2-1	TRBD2	CATSIAGVNSYNEQFF	TGTGCCACGAGTATAGCGGGGGTCAACTCCTACAATGAGCAGTTCTTC
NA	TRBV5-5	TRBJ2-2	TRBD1	CASSPGQGVTGELFF	TGTGCCAGCAGCCCGGGACAGGGTGTTACCGGGGAGCTGTTTTTT
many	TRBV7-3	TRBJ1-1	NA	CASSLTGSRNTEAFF	TGTGCCAGCAGCTTAACGGGCAGCAGGAACACTGAAGCTTTCTTT
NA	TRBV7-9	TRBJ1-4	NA	CASSQGQTGANEKLFF	TGTGCCAGCAGTCAAGGACAGACCGGGGCTAATGAAAAACTGTTTTTT
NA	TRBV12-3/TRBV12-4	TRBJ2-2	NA	CASSFSTGYTGELFF	TGTGCCAGCAGTTTTTCAACAGGGTACACCGGGGAGCTGTTTTTT
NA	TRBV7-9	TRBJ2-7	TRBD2	CASSLWEGAYEQYF	TGTGCCAGCAGCTTATGGGAGGGAGCCTACGAGCAGTACTTC
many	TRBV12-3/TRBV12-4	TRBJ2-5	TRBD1	CASRPQTGGWETQYF	TGTGCCAGCAGACCCCAGACAGGGGGCTGGGAGACCCAGTACTTC
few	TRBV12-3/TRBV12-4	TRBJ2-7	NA	CASSSFLSSYEQYF	TGTGCCAGCAGTTCCTTCCTATCATCCTACGAGCAGTACTTC
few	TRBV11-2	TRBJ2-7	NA	CASSGRLQQYF	TGTGCCAGCAGCGGCAGGCTTCAGCAGTACTTC
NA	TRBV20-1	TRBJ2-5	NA	CSARDLQGIGNQYF	TGCAGTGCTAGAGACTTACAGGGAATTGGGAACCAGTACTTC
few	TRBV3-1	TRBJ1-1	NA	CASSQGRGGTEAFF	TGTGCCAGCAGCCAGGGACGGGGAGGGACTGAAGCTTTCTTT
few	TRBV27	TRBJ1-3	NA	CASSREHTGNTIYF	TGTGCCAGCAGTCGTGAACATACTGGAAACACCATATATTTT
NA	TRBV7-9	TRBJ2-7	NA	CASSFPGDYEQYF	TGTGCCAGCAGCTTTCCGGGGGACTACGAGCAGTACTTC
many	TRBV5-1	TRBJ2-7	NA	CASSSPPSEHEQYF	TGCGCCAGCAGCAGCCCCCCTAGTGAGCACGAGCAGTACTTC
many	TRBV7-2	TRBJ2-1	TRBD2	CASSPRTSGRNEQFF	TGTGCCAGCAGCCCAAGGACTAGCGGGAGGAATGAGCAGTTCTTC
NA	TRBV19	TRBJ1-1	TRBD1	CASTKGQYTEAFF	TGTGCCAGTACCAAGGGACAGTACACTGAAGCTTTCTTT
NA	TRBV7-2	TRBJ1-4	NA	CASSPHGDSGEKLFF	TGTGCCAGCAGCCCACATGGGGATTCCGGTGAAAAACTGTTTTTT
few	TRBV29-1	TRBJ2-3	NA	CSVGSGFSTDTQYF	TGCAGCGTTGGATCCGGCTTTAGCACAGATACGCAGTATTTT
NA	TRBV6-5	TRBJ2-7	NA	CASSYSRLAYSYEQYF	TGTGCCAGCAGTTACTCGAGGCTAGCGTACTCCTACGAGCAGTACTTC
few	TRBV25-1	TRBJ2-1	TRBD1	CASSPRDRVTQFF	TGTGCCAGCAGTCCTCGGGACAGGGTGACGCAGTTCTTC
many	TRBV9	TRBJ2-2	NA	CASSRASGTGELFF	TGTGCCAGCAGTCGGGCCTCGGGGACCGGGGAGCTGTTTTTT
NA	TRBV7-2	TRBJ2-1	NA	CASSLPGTVGRVEQFF	TGTGCCAGCAGCTTACCGGGGACTGTGGGCCGGGTGGAGCAGTTCTTC
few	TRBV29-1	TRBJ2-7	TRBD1	CSVPGQGSYEQYF	TGCAGCGTCCCGGGACAGGGCTCCTACGAGCAGTACTTC
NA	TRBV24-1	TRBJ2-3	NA	CATSDPRQTDTQYF	TGTGCCACCAGTGATCCCCGGCAGACAGATACGCAGTATTTT
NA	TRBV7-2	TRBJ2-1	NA	CASKGTSSYNEQFF	TGTGCCAGCAAAGGGACTTCCTCCTACAATGAGCAGTTCTTC
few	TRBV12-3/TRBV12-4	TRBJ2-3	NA	CASSFPSSTDTQYF	TGTGCCAGCAGTTTTCCATCTAGCACAGATACGCAGTATTTT
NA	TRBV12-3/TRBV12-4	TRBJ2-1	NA	CASSFSGFYNEQFF	TGTGCCAGCAGTTTTTCTGGGTTCTACAATGAGCAGTTCTTC
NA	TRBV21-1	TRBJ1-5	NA	CASSKEGSPLSRFQPQHF	TGTGCCAGCAGCAAGGAAGGATCACCCCTATCGCGGTTTCAGCCCCAGCATTTT
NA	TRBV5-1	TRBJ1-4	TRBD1	CASSFQHRGHEKLFF	TGCGCCAGCAGCTTCCAACACAGGGGGCATGAAAAACTGTTTTTT
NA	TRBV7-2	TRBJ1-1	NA	CASRSGGAGTEAFF	TGTGCCAGCAGGTCCGGGGGGGCGGGCACTGAAGCTTTCTTT
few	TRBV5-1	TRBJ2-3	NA	CASSLALASTDTQYF	TGCGCCAGCAGCTTGGCCCTGGCTAGCACAGATACGCAGTATTTT
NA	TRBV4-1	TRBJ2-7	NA	CASSQGSEQYF	TGCGCCAGCAGCCAAGGTAGCGAGCAGTACTTC
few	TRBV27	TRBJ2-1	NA	CASSHHAATSSYNEQFF	TGTGCCAGCAGTCACCACGCGGCAACTAGCTCCTACAATGAGCAGTTCTTC
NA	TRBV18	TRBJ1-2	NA	CASSPGRVANYGYTF	TGTGCCAGCTCACCAGGGAGGGTAGCTAACTATGGCTACACCTTC
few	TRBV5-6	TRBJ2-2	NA	CASSFSGYGELFF	TGTGCCAGCAGCTTCTCAGGATACGGGGAGCTGTTTTTT
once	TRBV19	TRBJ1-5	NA	CASRPAGASNQPQHF	TGTGCCAGTAGGCCGGCAGGGGCCAGCAATCAGCCCCAGCATTTT